The sequence of this T cell receptor beta chain was determined in a study of T cell responses to AZD1222 COVID-19 vaccine. V dropped 4 bases and J dropped 1 base, with 8 bases sitting between them. This CDR3 is built from 13 residues. Germline values: CDR1 SGHRS, CDR2 YFSETQ. Libraries were prepared by immunoSEQ multiplex PCR; TCRdb keeps only in-frame clonotypes and omits some of them. The repertoire holds about 93,000 clones, with roughly nine tenths as singletons. Here the sequenced sample was peripheral blood, taken on day 0 of MenACWY control vaccination. This chain links TRBV5-1 with TRBJ1-2, with D perhaps TRBD1 (6 bases). The receptor's source is an adult in good health. The CDR3 spells CASSVDSNYGYTF. CDR3 bases: TGCGCCAGCAGCGTGGACAGTAACTATGGCTACACCTTC.